Listed below are T cell receptor beta chains from one sample, sequenced in a study of spatial heterogeneity in lung cancer. TCRdb analysed the 5' RACE reads with MiXCR anew, one entry per CDR3 protein. The sample lists 7,000 to 8,500 distinct CDR3 sequences, less than 10% occurring once. Sequenced here: lung tumor tissue, sampled at surgery. These receptors were obtained from a male donor with early-stage non-small cell lung cancer. CDR3s leave out the opening cysteine and the closing phenylalanine or tryptophan. The order of the fields is V gene, clone size, J gene, CDR3 protein. Expanded clones are given a class, and other clones once, few, many or no size at all.

V gene: TRBV12-3/TRBV12-4
clone size: medium-sized
J gene: TRBJ2-1
CDR3 protein: ASSMTSGYNEQF

V gene: TRBV28
clone size: few
J gene: TRBJ1-1
CDR3 protein: ASSLGGITEAF

V gene: TRBV6-5
clone size: -
J gene: TRBJ1-5
CDR3 protein: ASSPLRNSANQPQH

V gene: TRBV12-3/TRBV12-4
clone size: medium-sized
J gene: TRBJ1-6
CDR3 protein: ASSDRGFDSPLH

V gene: TRBV20-1
clone size: few
J gene: TRBJ2-2
CDR3 protein: SAPGLAGSRELF

V gene: TRBV6-6
clone size: -
J gene: TRBJ2-5
CDR3 protein: ASSLERQETQY

V gene: TRBV7-2
clone size: many
J gene: TRBJ2-7
CDR3 protein: ASSSGTEPYEQY

V gene: TRBV27
clone size: many
J gene: TRBJ2-2
CDR3 protein: ASSPQTNTGELF

V gene: TRBV20-1
clone size: few
J gene: TRBJ2-7
CDR3 protein: SAGLSSYEQY

V gene: TRBV6-2/TRBV6-3
clone size: medium-sized
J gene: TRBJ1-1
CDR3 protein: ASRKTGFYTEAF

V gene: TRBV6-5
clone size: medium-sized
J gene: TRBJ1-6
CDR3 protein: ASRSATGTAPRGQNSPLH

V gene: TRBV27
clone size: -
J gene: TRBJ1-4
CDR3 protein: ASSPTGTLNEKLF

V gene: TRBV18
clone size: few
J gene: TRBJ2-5
CDR3 protein: ASSLAGNQETQY

V gene: TRBV5-6
clone size: medium-sized
J gene: TRBJ1-4
CDR3 protein: ASTLRTDGEKLF

V gene: TRBV27
clone size: -
J gene: TRBJ1-1
CDR3 protein: ASSWAGLNTEAF

V gene: TRBV5-5
clone size: medium-sized
J gene: TRBJ1-1
CDR3 protein: ASSKGQGVWVAF

V gene: TRBV2
clone size: medium-sized
J gene: TRBJ2-7
CDR3 protein: ASSEASQAVEQY